A single sample is the source of the 15 T cell receptor beta chains below, sequenced in a study of vaccination and CD4 T cells after COVID-19. Oncomine TCR Beta short-read sequencing was applied to DNA from cultured CD4+ T cells. Each CDR3 protein is one row after TCRdb ran MiXCR on the PCR reads. The repertoire holds approximately 10,000 distinct CDR3 sequences, with approximately 57% as singletons. Specified treatment: roughly 11-day PBMC culture with coronavirus spike peptide pools or control peptides (ViraFEST assay). These receptors have no identified antigens. Sequenced: CD4+ T cells from blood, cultured in vitro. Source of these receptors: a human donor who had recovered from COVID-19.

This sequence joins TRBV5-1 and TRBJ2-3, with 7 bases lining up with TRBD2. V trimming: 0 bases; J trimming: 4 bases; junction bases outside the gene matches: 8. This CDR3 spans 16 amino acids. The germline V gene has CDR1 SGHRS and CDR2 YFSETQ. CDR3 amino acids: CASSLVGVSGADTQYF. The CDR3 coding sequence is TGCGCCAGCAGCTTGGTCGGGGTAAGCGGGGCAGATACGCAGTATTTT. Together with reference TRBV5-1 and TRBJ2-3, the CDR3 gives the full variable domain: KAGVTQTPRYLIKTRGQQVTLSCSPISGHRSVSWYQQTPGQGLQFLFEYFSETQRNKGNFPGRFSGRQFSNSRSEMNVSTLELGDSALYLCASSLVGVSGADTQYFGPGTRLTVL.

The CDR3 DNA follows: TGCGCCAGCAGCTTGACAGCGGGGGGGCCGAGCACAGATACGCAGTATTTT. Translated, it gives CASSLTAGGPSTDTQYF. V gene TRBV5-1 combines with J gene TRBJ2-3; 10 bases align to TRBD2. Germline V gives CDR1 SGHRS, CDR2 YFSETQ. The J segment lost 0 bases and the V segment lost 1 base, leaving 5 bases of the junction unmatched. The CDR3 totals 17 residues.

V and J are TRBV6-1 and TRBJ1-2; TRBD1 matches 7 bases. This CDR3 is 17 amino acids long. The germline V gene has CDR1 MNHNS and CDR2 SASEGT. Trimming at V came to 6 bases and at J to 1 base, leaving 14 bases not matched to a gene. The CDR3 coding sequence is TGTGCCAGCAGAGTGAGTTCACTCTCAGGGGGTAACTATGGCTACACCTTC. Protein: CASRVSSLSGGNYGYTF.

The table lists this clonotype with a few counts. The chain employs TRBV24-1 and TRBJ2-3; D assignment may be TRBD1 or TRBD2 (5 bases each). The CDR3 spans 18 residues. With 3 bases removed from V and 1 base from J, the gap between germline ends came to 19 bases. CDR1 is KGHDR and CDR2 is SFDVKD in the germline V gene. The DNA of the CDR3 is TGTGCCACCAGTGATACGCACTATATCGGGGACGGCACAGATACGCAGTATTTT. This translates into CATSDTHYIGDGTDTQYF.

The chain carries TRBV2 and TRBJ2-5, with TRBD2 as a possible D gene (6 bases). Trimming left V 4 bases short and J 0 bases short, with 9 bases between. There are 14 residues in the CDR3. From germline, CDR1 is SNHLY and CDR2 FYNNEI. DNA for the CDR3: TGTGCCAGCAGTGCAAAGCGGGACCAAGAGACCCAGTACTTC. Translating it yields CASSAKRDQETQYF.

This chain joins TRBV5-4 and TRBJ2-7; D is unresolved. Germline lookup yields CDR1 SGHNT and CDR2 YYREEE (reference sequence). The CDR3 length is 15 residues. Trimming pared 0 bases from V and 6 bases from J, leaving 16 bases between. DNA of the CDR3: TGTGCCAGCAGCTTGGGTGGGCCTAGAGCAGGCGAGCAGTACTTC. It encodes CASSLGGPRAGEQYF.

The rearrangement uses TRBV24-1 and TRBJ2-1; D is unclear. This CDR3 comprises 15 residues. CDR1 and CDR2 (germline): KGHDR, SFDVKD. Trimming left V 3 bases short and J 2 bases short, with 10 bases between. CDR3 sequence: CATSDLSGPYNEQFF. The CDR3 DNA follows: TGTGCCACCAGTGATCTGTCCGGGCCCTACAATGAGCAGTTCTTC.

The sample holds a few counts of this clonotype. V and J are TRBV27 and TRBJ2-2; D call uncertain. Germline values: CDR1 MNHEY, CDR2 SMNVEV (reference sequence). This CDR3 contains 14 residues. V lost 8 bases to trimming and J lost 0 bases, with 10 bases between them. CDR3 amino acids: CASRQRANTGELFF. CDR3 DNA: TGTGCCAGCCGTCAACGCGCGAACACCGGGGAGCTGTTTTTT.

This clonotype was detected once. This chain uses TRBV7-8 with TRBJ2-5; 8 bases match TRBD1. The CDR3 has 18 residues. Germline CDR1 is SGHVS and CDR2 is FQNEAQ. After removal of 2 bases from V and 5 bases from J, the junction contained 16 bases not matched to a gene. CDR3 amino acids: CASSLSMAGQGFSETQYF. The CDR3 DNA reads as TGTGCCAGCAGCTTATCGATGGCCGGACAGGGTTTTTCGGAGACCCAGTACTTC.

The chain links TRBV19 to TRBJ2-3; no firm D call. V was cut by 2 bases and J by 6 bases, with 15 bases left in between. Germline V gene data show CDR1 as LNHDA and CDR2 as SQIVND (reference sequence). The CDR3 totals 15 residues. The DNA for the CDR3 is TGTGCCAGTAGTATACATCAGTACCCCTCCGATACGCAGTATTTT. Residues: CASSIHQYPSDTQYF.

DNA of the CDR3: TGTGCCAGCAGTTTCGACAGGGGTTTTACCTACGAGCAGTACTTC. Translation: CASSFDRGFTYEQYF. This chain links TRBV6-2 or TRBV6-3 with TRBJ2-7; 8 bases fit TRBD1. CDR1 is MNHEY and CDR2 is SVGEGT in the germline V gene. The CDR3 runs to 15 residues. V lost 4 bases to trimming and J lost 2 bases; unmatched junction nucleotides: 7.

The chain carries TRBV20-1 and TRBJ2-5; D unresolved. This CDR3 is 15 amino acids long. V lost 0 bases, J lost 2 bases, and 13 bases lay in between. Germline V gene data show CDR1 as DFQATT and CDR2 as SNEGSKA (reference sequence). The CDR3 region is CSAREGRLPQETQYF. The CDR3 DNA is TGCAGTGCTAGAGAAGGCCGTCTTCCTCAAGAGACCCAGTACTTC.

This clonotype was detected once. This CDR3 is CATREGAQETQYF. Written as DNA, the CDR3 is TGTGCCACCAGGGAGGGGGCTCAAGAGACCCAGTACTTC. V and J are TRBV24-1 and TRBJ2-5, with a possible D match to TRBD1 (7 bases). This CDR3 has 13 amino acids. The V end was cut by 7 bases, the J end by 2 bases, with 10 bases between. Germline CDR1 KGHDR, CDR2 SFDVKD.

V is TRBV24-1 and J is TRBJ1-2; maybe TRBD1 (5 bases). Per germline, CDR1 KGHDR and CDR2 SFDVKD. The CDR3 contains 15 residues. Trimming cost V 4 bases and J 4 bases, with 15 bases left between them. CDR3 bases: TGTGCCACCAGTGAGTCGGGACGGACCAGCTATGGCTACACCTTC. The encoded protein is CATSESGRTSYGYTF.

In this sample, this clonotype turned up a few times. The gene calls are TRBV2 and TRBJ1-5; D is undetermined. The length of the CDR3 is 15 residues. With 4 bases removed from V and 0 bases from J, the gap between germline ends came to 10 bases. Germline lookup yields CDR1 SNHLY and CDR2 FYNNEI. The chain's CDR3 is CASSGQRNSNQPQHF. The CDR3 DNA reads as TGTGCCAGCAGTGGGCAACGGAATAGCAATCAGCCCCAGCATTTT.